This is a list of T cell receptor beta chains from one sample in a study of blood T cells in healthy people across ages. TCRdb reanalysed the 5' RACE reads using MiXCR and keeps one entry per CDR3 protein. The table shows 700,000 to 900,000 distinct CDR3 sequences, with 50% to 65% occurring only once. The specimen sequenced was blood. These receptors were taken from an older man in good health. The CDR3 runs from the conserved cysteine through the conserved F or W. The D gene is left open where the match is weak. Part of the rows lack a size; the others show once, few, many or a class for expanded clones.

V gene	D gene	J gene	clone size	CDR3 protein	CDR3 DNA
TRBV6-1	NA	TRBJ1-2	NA	CASTDGLGGYTF	TGTGCCAGCACGGATGGCCTCGGGGGCTACACCTTC
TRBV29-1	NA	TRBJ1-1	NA	CSASTGGETEAFF	TGCAGCGCTTCGACAGGCGGCGAGACTGAAGCTTTCTTT
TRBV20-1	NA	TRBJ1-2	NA	CSARSGDRSYGYTF	TGCAGTGCTAGATCCGGGGACCGGAGCTATGGCTACACCTTC
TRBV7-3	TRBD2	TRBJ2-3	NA	CASSLRLAGGIPTSADTQYF	TGTGCCAGCAGCTTAAGACTAGCGGGAGGCATCCCAACTAGCGCAGATACGCAGTATTTT
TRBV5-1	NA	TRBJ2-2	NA	CASSFDRPNTGELFF	TGCGCCAGCAGCTTTGACAGGCCGAACACCGGGGAGCTGTTTTTT
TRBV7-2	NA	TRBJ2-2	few	CASSFLATNTGELFF	TGTGCCAGCAGCTTCTTAGCGACAAACACCGGGGAGCTGTTTTTT
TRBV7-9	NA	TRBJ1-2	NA	CASSLAGRERGYTF	TGTGCCAGCAGCTTAGCCGGCAGGGAGAGGGGCTACACCTTC
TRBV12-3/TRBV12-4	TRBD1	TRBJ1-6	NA	CASSPRLPRTGTVSSPLHF	TGTGCCAGCAGCCCCCGATTACCACGTACCGGGACAGTCAGTTCACCCCTCCACTTT
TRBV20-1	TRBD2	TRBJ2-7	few	CSARTSGVYEQYF	TGCAGTGCTCGCACTAGCGGGGTCTACGAGCAGTACTTC
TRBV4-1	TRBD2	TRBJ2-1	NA	CASSPGDGRAYNEQFF	TGCGCCAGCAGCCCGGGTGACGGGAGGGCCTACAATGAGCAGTTCTTC
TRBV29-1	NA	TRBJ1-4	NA	CSVGAHQRRANEKLFF	TGCAGCGTTGGGGCGCACCAGAGAAGGGCTAATGAAAAACTGTTTTTT
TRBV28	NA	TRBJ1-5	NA	CASIPRNGGWDQPQHF	TGTGCCAGCATACCACGGAACGGAGGGTGGGATCAGCCCCAGCATTTT
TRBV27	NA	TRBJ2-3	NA	CASSLSSGSAGDTQYF	TGTGCCAGCAGTTTATCGTCCGGATCCGCGGGTGATACGCAGTATTTT
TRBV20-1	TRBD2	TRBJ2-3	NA	CSAPDRRERTDTQYF	TGCAGTGCCCCAGACCGGCGGGAGCGGACAGATACGCAGTATTTT
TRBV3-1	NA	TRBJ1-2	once	CASSPPIRGYGYTF	TGTGCCAGCAGCCCCCCCATCAGGGGCTATGGCTACACCTTC
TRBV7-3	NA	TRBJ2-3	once	CASSLGPDPFTDTQYF	TGTGCCAGCAGCTTAGGCCCCGACCCTTTCACAGATACGCAGTATTTT
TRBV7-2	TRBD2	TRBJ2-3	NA	CASSPILGGSTDTQYF	TGTGCCAGCAGCCCGATCCTCGGGGGGAGCACAGATACGCAGTATTTT
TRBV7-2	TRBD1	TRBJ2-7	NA	CASSLGRTGVDEQYF	TGTGCCAGCAGCTTAGGACGGACAGGGGTCGACGAGCAGTACTTC
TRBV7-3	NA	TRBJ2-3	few	CASSSYNSQSDTQYF	TGTGCCAGCAGCTCGTACAACTCCCAGTCAGATACGCAGTATTTT
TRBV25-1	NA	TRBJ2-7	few	CASSDPGSSYEQYF	TGTGCCAGCAGTGATCCGGGTTCGAGCTACGAGCAGTACTTC
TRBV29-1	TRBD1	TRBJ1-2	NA	CSVPDRLNYGYTF	TGCAGCGTTCCGGACAGGCTGAACTATGGCTACACCTTC
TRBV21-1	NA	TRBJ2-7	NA	CASSKALWAVYEQYF	TGTGCCAGCAGCAAAGCGCTTTGGGCCGTCTACGAGCAGTACTTC
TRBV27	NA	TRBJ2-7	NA	CASRLSGPSYEQYF	TGTGCCAGCAGACTATCGGGTCCCTCCTACGAGCAGTACTTC
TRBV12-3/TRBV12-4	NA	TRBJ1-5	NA	CASSLSREDNQPQHF	TGTGCCAGCAGTTTGAGCAGGGAAGACAATCAGCCCCAGCATTTT
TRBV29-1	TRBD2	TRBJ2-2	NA	CSVQRGENTGELFF	TGCAGCGTACAACGGGGGGAGAACACCGGGGAGCTGTTTTTT
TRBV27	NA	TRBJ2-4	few	CASSLGQKNIQYF	TGTGCCAGCAGTTTAGGCCAGAAAAACATTCAGTACTTC
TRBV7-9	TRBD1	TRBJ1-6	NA	CASSLRDRVDSPLHF	TGTGCCAGCAGCTTAAGGGACAGGGTTGATTCACCCCTCCACTTT
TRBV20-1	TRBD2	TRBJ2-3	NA	CSAREVASGYTQYF	TGCAGTGCTAGAGAGGTTGCTAGCGGATATACGCAGTATTTT
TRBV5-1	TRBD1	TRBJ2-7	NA	CASSYRQGAGDNEQYF	TGCGCCAGCAGCTACCGCCAGGGGGCCGGGGATAACGAGCAGTACTTC
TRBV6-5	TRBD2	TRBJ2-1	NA	CASSYSGVSYNEQFF	TGTGCCAGCAGTTATAGCGGGGTCTCCTACAATGAGCAGTTCTTC
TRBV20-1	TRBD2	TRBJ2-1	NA	CSAGTSGNRNEQFF	TGCAGTGCTGGGACTAGCGGGAACCGCAATGAGCAGTTCTTC
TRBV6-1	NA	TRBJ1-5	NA	CASKRGEGDRNQPQHF	TGTGCCAGCAAAAGGGGAGAGGGGGATCGGAATCAGCCCCAGCATTTT
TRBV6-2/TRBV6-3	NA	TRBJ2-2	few	CASDITGIGTGELFF	TGTGCCAGCGATATTACAGGGATCGGCACCGGGGAGCTGTTTTTT
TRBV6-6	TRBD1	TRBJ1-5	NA	CASNGGQGGQPQHF	TGTGCCAGCAACGGCGGACAGGGAGGCCAGCCCCAGCATTTT
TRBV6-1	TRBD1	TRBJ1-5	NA	CASGGQGKPQHF	TGTGCCAGCGGGGGACAGGGGAAACCCCAGCATTTT
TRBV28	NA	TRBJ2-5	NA	CASSLGTGGKETQYF	TGTGCCAGCAGTTTGGGTACGGGGGGCAAAGAGACCCAGTACTTC
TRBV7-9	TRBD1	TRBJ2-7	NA	CASSSAGGASLEQYF	TGTGCCAGCAGCTCGGCAGGGGGCGCGTCTCTCGAGCAGTACTTC
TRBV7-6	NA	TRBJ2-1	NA	CASSAGGQQFF	TGTGCCAGCAGCGCCGGGGGTCAGCAGTTCTTC
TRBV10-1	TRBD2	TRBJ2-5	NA	CASSKTSGVQETQYF	TGCGCCAGCAGCAAGACTAGCGGAGTTCAAGAGACCCAGTACTTC
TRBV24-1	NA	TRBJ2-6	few	CATSESGANVLTF	TGTGCCACCAGTGAATCTGGGGCCAACGTCCTGACTTTC
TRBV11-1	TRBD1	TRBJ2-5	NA	CASSSRQGNEQYF	TGTGCCAGCAGCTCCAGACAGGGGAATGAGCAGTACTTC
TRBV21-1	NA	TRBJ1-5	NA	CASSKVNRDRNQPQHF	TGTGCCAGCAGCAAAGTAAACAGAGATCGGAATCAGCCCCAGCATTTT
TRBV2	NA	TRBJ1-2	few	CASSVGGYGYTF	TGTGCCAGCAGTGTGGGTGGCTATGGCTACACCTTC
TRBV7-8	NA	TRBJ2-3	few	CASSLNRDTDTQYF	TGTGCCAGCAGCTTGAACAGGGACACAGATACGCAGTATTTT
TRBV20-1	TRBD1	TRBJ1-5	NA	CSAGAGTGGNQPQHF	TGCAGTGCCGGAGCTGGGACAGGGGGAAATCAGCCCCAGCATTTT
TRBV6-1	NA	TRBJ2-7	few	CASSADRLFSYEQYF	TGTGCCAGCAGTGCCGACAGGCTTTTCTCCTACGAGCAGTACTTC
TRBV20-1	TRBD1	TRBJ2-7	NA	CSAPRGTDPYEQYF	TGCAGTGCTCCCAGGGGGACCGACCCCTACGAGCAGTACTTC
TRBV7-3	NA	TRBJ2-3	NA	CASSLNGGPTDTQYF	TGTGCCAGCAGCCTAAATGGGGGACCCACAGATACGCAGTATTTT
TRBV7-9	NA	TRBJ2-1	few	CASSLVSAGHPSAYNEQFF	TGTGCCAGCAGCTTAGTATCGGCGGGACATCCATCCGCCTACAATGAGCAGTTCTTC
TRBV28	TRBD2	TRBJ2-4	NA	CASSWTSGGGNEQYF	TGTGCCAGCAGTTGGACTAGCGGGGGGGGGAATGAGCAGTACTTC
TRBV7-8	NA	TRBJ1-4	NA	CASSGGVDEKLFF	TGTGCCAGCAGCGGAGGGGTGGATGAAAAACTGTTTTTT
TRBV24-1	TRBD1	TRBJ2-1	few	CATSDSGQGSNEQFF	TGTGCCACCAGTGATTCGGGACAGGGTTCCAATGAGCAGTTCTTC
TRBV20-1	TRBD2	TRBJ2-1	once	CSAKERGIYNEQFF	TGCAGTGCTAAAGAGCGGGGAATCTACAATGAGCAGTTCTTC
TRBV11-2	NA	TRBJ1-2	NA	CASRNLTATGLYGYTF	TGTGCCAGCAGAAATTTGACAGCAACGGGTCTTTATGGCTACACCTTC
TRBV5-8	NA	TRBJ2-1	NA	CASSFERRSNEQFF	TGTGCCAGCAGCTTTGAGCGCCGTTCGAATGAGCAGTTCTTC
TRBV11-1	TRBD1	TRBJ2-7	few	CASSPGQPPGANEQYF	TGTGCCAGCAGCCCGGGACAGCCCCCCGGGGCGAACGAGCAGTACTTC
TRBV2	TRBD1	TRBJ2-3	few	CASRGQGSTDTQYF	TGTGCCAGCAGGGGACAGGGCAGCACAGATACGCAGTATTTT
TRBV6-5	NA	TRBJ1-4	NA	CASSPGTIHEKLFF	TGTGCCAGCAGCCCAGGGACCATTCATGAAAAGCTGTTTTTT
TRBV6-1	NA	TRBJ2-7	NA	CASKTHLSYEQYF	TGTGCCAGCAAGACACATCTCTCCTACGAGCAGTACTTC
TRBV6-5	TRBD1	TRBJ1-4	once	CASRRGEGQVGEKLFF	TGTGCCAGCAGACGCGGGGAGGGACAGGTCGGTGAAAAACTGTTTTTT